This TCR beta chain originates from a study of CD8 T cells in ankylosing spondylitis. Germline lookup yields CDR1 SGHRS and CDR2 YFSETQ. The CDR3 covers 16 residues. The V gene lost 2 bases and the J gene lost 2 bases, with 14 bases spanning the gap. Study conclusions and caveats: A TCR beta motif of fewer than 10 highly homologous variants seemed to mark ankylosing spondylitis blood.

Using quantitative 5'-RACE with molecular barcodes, the authors made TCR beta libraries. MiXCR was run by TCRdb on the 5' RACE reads, yielding one entry per CDR3 protein. The data contain about 500,000 distinct CDR3 sequences, roughly an eighth of them singletons. This clonotype was seen ten or more times. Its cognate antigen is unknown. This TCR came from a male donor with ankylosing spondylitis. The chain has TRBV5-1 and TRBJ2-1; D might be TRBD1 (6 bases). Sequencing was done on a sample of blood, either unsorted or a sorted T cell fraction (not recorded which). In nucleotides, the CDR3 is TGCGCCAGCAGCTTCCCAGACAGGCAGGCCTACAATGAGCAGTTCTTC. It encodes CASSFPDRQAYNEQFF.